This TCR beta chain was retrieved from a study of blood T cell repertoires in COVID-19. Study context: COVID-19 samples collected from the United States, Italy and Spain covered acute and convalescent phases. T cells, B-cell-depleted T cells, or PBMCs provided the cDNA or gDNA that served as material.

This CDR3 is 16 amino acids long. From germline, CDR1 is SGDLS and CDR2 YYNGEE. V gave up 2 bases and J gave up 3 bases; unmatched junction bases: 4. Sequenced by immunoSEQ multiplex PCR; TCRdb stores in-frame clones only, minus some. The sample carries more than 200,000 clones, less than 90% recorded once. This rearrangement joins TRBV9 to TRBJ2-2, with 10 nucleotides matching TRBD2. The specimen was peripheral blood. This receptor was obtained from a woman older than 75 with COVID-19, enrolled during active disease. The DNA of the CDR3 is TGTGCCAGCAGCGTCCCTAGCGGGGGACACACCGGGGAGCTGTTTTTT. Its translation is CASSVPSGGHTGELFF. The full variable domain, with the rest looked up from reference TRBV9 and TRBJ2-2, is DSGVTQTPKHLITATGQRVTLRCSPRSGDLSVYWYQQSLDQGLQFLIQYYNGEERAKGNILERFSAQQFPDLHSELNLSSLELGDSALYFCASSVPSGGHTGELFFGEGSRLTVL.